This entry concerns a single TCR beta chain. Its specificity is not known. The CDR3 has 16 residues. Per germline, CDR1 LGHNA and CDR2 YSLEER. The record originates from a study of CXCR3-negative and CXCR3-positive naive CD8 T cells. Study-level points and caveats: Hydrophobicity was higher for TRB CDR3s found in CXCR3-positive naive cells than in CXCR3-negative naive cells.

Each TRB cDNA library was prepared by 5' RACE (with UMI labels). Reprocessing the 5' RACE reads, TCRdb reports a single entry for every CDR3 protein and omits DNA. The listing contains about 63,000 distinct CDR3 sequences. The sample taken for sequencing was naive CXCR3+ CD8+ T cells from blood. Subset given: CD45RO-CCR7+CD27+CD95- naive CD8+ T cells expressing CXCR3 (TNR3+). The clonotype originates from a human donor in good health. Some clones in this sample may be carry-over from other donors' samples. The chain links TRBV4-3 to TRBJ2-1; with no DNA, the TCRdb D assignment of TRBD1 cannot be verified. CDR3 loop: CASSQDPRAYFDEQFF.